Included here is one TCR beta chain sequence, with context. Antigen unknown. Sequencing ends 3 residues short of the CDR3 end; the germline J gene provides the rest. Germline CDR1 and CDR2: SQVTM and ANQGSEA. J lost 6 bases, V lost 7 bases, and 5 bases had no gene match. The CDR3 runs to 11 residues. TCRdb keeps only in-frame clones here, not all; method: immunoSEQ multiplex PCR. The sample table includes about 21,000 clones. This record belongs to a study of T cells in women clearing cervical HPV infection. Study at large: Blood came at first lesion visit for cases, post-clearance for controls.

Points from the study as a whole: Controls had more TRBV6-7 (0.16%) than cases (roughly 0.11%). CIN3+ cases had significantly higher TCR richness than controls; evenness did not differ.

HPV was found by MY09/MY11 PCR and dot-blot genotyping. The origin of this receptor is a woman between 18 and 70 years old with a cervical HPV16 infection that either progressed to CIN3+ or cleared (not recorded which). This sequence joins TRBV29-1 and TRBJ2-7, with TRBD1 identical over 8 bases. The sequencing sample was made of blood buffy coat. CDR3 loop: CSADRAGEQYF. The sequenced part of the CDR3 DNA is TGCAGCGCGGACAGGGCTGGCGAG.